This T cell receptor beta chain stems from a study of CD8 T cells in ankylosing spondylitis (dated by TCRdb to the late 2010s). Study-wide context: T cell receptor beta repertoires were profiled in healthy donors and ankylosing spondylitis patients so that disease-linked TCR variants could be found. The whole study cohort included 90 to 120 healthy donors and 20 to 30 ankylosing spondylitis patients. Peripheral blood samples were taken, and synovial fluid was additionally collected from ankylosing spondylitis patients.

At least ten counts were recorded for this clonotype. Its recognized antigen is unknown. No quality values exist for individual bases; no much larger clone is one base distant. Summary of the overall study and its limitations: In peripheral blood, the disease-linked clones were found at relatively low frequencies and had a CD8+ phenotype. The disease-linked clones were reported as significantly enriched in matched synovial fluid samples from ankylosing spondylitis patients. Some motif variants had previously been reported in the synovial fluid and blood of reactive arthritis patients, which suggests shared mechanisms of disease initiation. Blood from ankylosing spondylitis patients appeared to be characterized by a TCR beta motif made up of several highly homologous amino acid variants.

The CDR3 goes from the cysteine to the phenylalanine over 15 residues. The sequence is cut down to CDR3 DNA, 45 bases in frame from base 1. V loses 0 bases of germline sequence and J loses 0 bases, and the interval between the two ends is 6 bases. CDR1 and CDR2 (LGHNA, YSLEER) derive from the germline V gene. This sample was sequenced with an Illumina HiSeq 2500. TCR beta libraries were prepared by quantitative 5'-RACE with molecular barcodes. In the source study's methods: To identify disease-linked TCR variants, a new computational method was used, one built on a probabilistic model of VDJ rearrangement. Clones were called with MiXCR by TCRdb after fastp trimmed the public reads at Q25, and only in-frame beta chains were retained. Merged by CDR3 protein, the rows form single entries marked with the most common genes and DNA. The V and J calls, along with clone size, are taken from TCRdb and not from the paper's own processing. The sample data list roughly 490,000 distinct CDR3 sequences, and under 5.5% of these were observed just once. The top ten clonotypes cover under 4.5% of the sample.

Recombination joined TRBV4-3 with TRBJ1-3; a weak D assignment points to TRBD1 (6 bases agree). This clonotype was sampled from a male donor with ankylosing spondylitis. The sequencing input was blood, either unsorted or a sorted T cell fraction (not recorded which). The CDR3 in this case is CASSQDRGSGNTIYF. The bases are TGCGCCAGCAGCCAAGACAGGGGCTCTGGAAACACCATATATTTT.